This TCR beta chain emerged from a study of vaccination effects on CD4 cells after COVID-19. Before sequencing took place, the ViraFEST assay used viral peptide pools to expand antigen-specific CD4+ T cells. With approximately 9 days of culture completed, CD4+ T cells were isolated. The person's infection with SARS-CoV-2, confirmed by PCR, took place between March and December 2020. All participants had two doses of either the BNT162b2 or mRNA-1273 vaccine. Sequenced by immunoSEQ multiplex PCR; TCRdb stores in-frame clones only, minus some. Of about 17,000 clones listed, around 80% are singletons. CDR1 is SGHDN, CDR2 FVKESK, per germline. With 3 bases removed from V and 5 bases from J, the gap between germline ends came to 19 bases. This CDR3 contains 16 residues. For this clone: No antigen is known for it.

This sequence joins TRBV14 and TRBJ2-5, with D unresolved. The sequences come from CD4+ T cells from PBMCs cultured with SARS-CoV-2 spike peptides, collected after COVID-19 vaccination. The receptor's source is a human donor who had a prior SARS-CoV-2 infection. In DNA form, the CDR3 reads TGTGCCAGCAGCCAGGATGGGATATTCAGGCCGGAGACCCAGTACTTC. Translating gives CASSQDGIFRPETQYF.